This entry is about one T cell receptor (beta chain). These data originate in a study of blood T cell repertoires in COVID-19. Study-wide background: Donors in the United States, Italy and Spain gave samples during acute or convalescent COVID-19.

Generated by immunoSEQ multiplex PCR, the TCRdb table keeps only in-frame clones and is missing some. Counted here are roughly 410,000 clones, over 75% occurring once; the ten biggest clones make up roughly 1.5%. The CDR3 is made up of 14 amino acids. Germline CDR1 and CDR2: GTSNPN and SVGIG (reference sequence). V trimming: 3 bases; J trimming: 6 bases; junction bases outside the gene matches: 7. The chain has TRBV30 and TRBJ1-1; the match to TRBD1 covers 10 bases. Sequenced sample: peripheral blood. This receptor was identified in a woman in her 40s with COVID-19, enrolled during active disease. The CDR3 region is CAWRSGTGEAEAFF. The CDR3 region has the DNA TGTGCCTGGAGGTCCGGGACAGGGGAGGCTGAAGCTTTCTTT.